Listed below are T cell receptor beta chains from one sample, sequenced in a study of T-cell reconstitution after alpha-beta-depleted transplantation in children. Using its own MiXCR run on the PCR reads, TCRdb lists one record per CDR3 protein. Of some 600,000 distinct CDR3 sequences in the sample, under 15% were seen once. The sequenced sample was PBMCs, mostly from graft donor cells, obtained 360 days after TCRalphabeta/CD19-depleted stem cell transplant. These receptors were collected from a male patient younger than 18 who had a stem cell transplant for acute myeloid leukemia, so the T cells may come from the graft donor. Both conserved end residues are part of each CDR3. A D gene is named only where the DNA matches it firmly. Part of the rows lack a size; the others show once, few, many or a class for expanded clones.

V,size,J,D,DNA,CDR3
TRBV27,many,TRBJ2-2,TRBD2,TGTGCCAGCAATGGGCTAGCGGGGTTCGCGAACACCGGGGAGCTGTTTTTT,CASNGLAGFANTGELFF
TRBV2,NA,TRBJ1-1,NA,TGTGCCAAAGCGAAGGGGTTGAACACTGAAGCTTTCTTT,CAKAKGLNTEAFF
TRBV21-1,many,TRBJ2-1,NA,TGTGCCAGCAGCAAAGCAACAGGGACAGGGGTTAGCAATGAGCAGTTCTTC,CASSKATGTGVSNEQFF
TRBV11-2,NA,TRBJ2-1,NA,TGTGCCAGCAGCGTAGGAACGGGAGTAGGACTTTATGATGAGCAGTTCTTC,CASSVGTGVGLYDEQFF
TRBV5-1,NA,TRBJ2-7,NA,TGCGCCAGCAGCTTGGTCAGGGGAAAGGACGAGCAGTACTTC,CASSLVRGKDEQYF
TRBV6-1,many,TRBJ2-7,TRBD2,TGTGCCAGCAGCCCGACAGGACTAGCGGAAACCTACGAGCAGTACTTC,CASSPTGLAETYEQYF
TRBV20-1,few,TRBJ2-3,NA,TGCAGTGCTTGTCGGGACATCACAGATACGCAGTATTTT,CSACRDITDTQYF
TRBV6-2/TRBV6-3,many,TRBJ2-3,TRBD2,TGTGCCAGCAGTTACAGCCTAGCGGGGGGGCAAGATACGCAGTATTTT,CASSYSLAGGQDTQYF
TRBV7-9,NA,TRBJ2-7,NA,TGTGCCAGCAGCTCAAGGGGAAGGGCTCCATCCCCCGAGCAGTACTTC,CASSSRGRAPSPEQYF
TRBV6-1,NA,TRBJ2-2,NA,TGTGCCAGCAGGGTAACCCACACCGGGGAGCTGTTTTTT,CASRVTHTGELFF
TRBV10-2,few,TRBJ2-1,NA,TGCGCCAGCAGCGGTGAACGCTCCTACAATGAGCAGTTCTTC,CASSGERSYNEQFF
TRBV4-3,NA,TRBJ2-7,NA,TGCGCCAGCAGCCAAGATCCAACAGCTGGCTACGAGCAGTACTTC,CASSQDPTAGYEQYF
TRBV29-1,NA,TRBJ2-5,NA,TGCAGCGTCGCCCTTTTAAATCTGGAGACCCAGTACTTC,CSVALLNLETQYF
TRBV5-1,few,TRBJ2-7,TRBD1,TGCGCCAGCAGCGCCCCGATCGCAGGGGGTGAACACTACGAGCAGTACTTC,CASSAPIAGGEHYEQYF
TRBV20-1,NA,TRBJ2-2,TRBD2,TGCAGTGCTAGAGAAGGCGGGAGGAACACCGGGGAGCTGTTTTTT,CSAREGGRNTGELFF
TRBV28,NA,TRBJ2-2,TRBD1,TGTGCCAGCAGTTTAGAGACAGGGTTTTACGCGAACACCGGGGAGCTGTTTTTT,CASSLETGFYANTGELFF
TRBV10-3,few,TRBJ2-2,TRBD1,TGTGCCATCAACCCCACAGGGGCCGGGGAGCTGTTTTTT,CAINPTGAGELFF
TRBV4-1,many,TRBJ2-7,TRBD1,TGCGCCAGCAGCCAAGATCGCAGGGGGCTCTACGAGCAGTACTTC,CASSQDRRGLYEQYF
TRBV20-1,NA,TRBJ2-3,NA,TGCAGTGCTAGCCCGAACACAGATACGCAGTATTTT,CSASPNTDTQYF
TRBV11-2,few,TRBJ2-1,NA,TGTGCCAGCAGCTACCACCAGCGCACCTACAATGAGCAGTTCTTC,CASSYHQRTYNEQFF
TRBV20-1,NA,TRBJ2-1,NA,TGCAGTGTTCTGGGGGCCAGTGAGACGATCTTC,CSVLGASETIF
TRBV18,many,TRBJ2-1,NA,TGTGCCAGCTCACCACCGGGCTCGCTAGCGATTACCTACAATGAGCAGTTCTTC,CASSPPGSLAITYNEQFF
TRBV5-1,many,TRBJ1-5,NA,TGCGCCAGCAGCTGGGGGGGCACTCAGCCCCAGCATTTT,CASSWGGTQPQHF
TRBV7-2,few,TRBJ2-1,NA,TGTGCCAGCACCCGACCACCCTACAATGAGCAGTTCTTC,CASTRPPYNEQFF
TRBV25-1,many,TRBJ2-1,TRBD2,TGTGCCAGCAGGCGGGAGGGCTCCCACAATGAGCAGTTCTTC,CASRREGSHNEQFF